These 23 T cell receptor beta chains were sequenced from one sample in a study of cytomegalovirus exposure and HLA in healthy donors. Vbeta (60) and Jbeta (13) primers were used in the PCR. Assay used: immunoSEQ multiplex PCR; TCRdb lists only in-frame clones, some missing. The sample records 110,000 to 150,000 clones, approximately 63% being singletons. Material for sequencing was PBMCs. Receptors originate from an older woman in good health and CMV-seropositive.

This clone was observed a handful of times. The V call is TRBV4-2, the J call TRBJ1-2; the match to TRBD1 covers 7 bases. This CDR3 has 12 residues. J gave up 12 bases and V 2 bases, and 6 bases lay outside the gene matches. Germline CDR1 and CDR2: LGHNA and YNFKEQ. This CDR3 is CASSQPQTGHTF. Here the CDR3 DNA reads TGTGCCAGCAGCCAACCTCAGACAGGGCACACCTTC.

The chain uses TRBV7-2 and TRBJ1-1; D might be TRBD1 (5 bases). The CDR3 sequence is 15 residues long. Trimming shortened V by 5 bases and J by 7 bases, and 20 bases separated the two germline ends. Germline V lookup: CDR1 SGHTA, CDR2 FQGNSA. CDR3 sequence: CASSPSGTAGIEAFF. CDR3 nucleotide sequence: TGTGCCAGCAGCCCCTCCGGGACGGCGGGAATTGAAGCTTTCTTT.

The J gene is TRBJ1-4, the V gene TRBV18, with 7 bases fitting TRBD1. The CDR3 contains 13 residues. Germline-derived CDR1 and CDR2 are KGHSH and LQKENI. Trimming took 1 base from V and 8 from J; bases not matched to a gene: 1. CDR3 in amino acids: CASSPRDREKLFF. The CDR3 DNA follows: TGTGCCAGCTCACCACGGGACAGAGAAAAACTGTTTTTT.

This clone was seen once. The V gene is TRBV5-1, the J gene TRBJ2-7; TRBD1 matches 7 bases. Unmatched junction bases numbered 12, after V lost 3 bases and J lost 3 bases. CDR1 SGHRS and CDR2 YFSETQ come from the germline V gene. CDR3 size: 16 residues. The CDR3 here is CASSSSIGTDLYEQYF. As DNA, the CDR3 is TGCGCCAGCAGCTCCTCGATCGGGACAGACCTCTACGAGCAGTACTTC.

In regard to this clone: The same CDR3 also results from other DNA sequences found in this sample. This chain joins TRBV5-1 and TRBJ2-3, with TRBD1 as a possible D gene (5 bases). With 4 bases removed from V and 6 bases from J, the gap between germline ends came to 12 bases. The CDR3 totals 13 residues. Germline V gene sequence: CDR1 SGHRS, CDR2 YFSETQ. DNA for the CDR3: TGCGCCAGCAGCCTTGGGGCCGGGGATACGCAGTATTTT. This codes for CASSLGAGDTQYF.

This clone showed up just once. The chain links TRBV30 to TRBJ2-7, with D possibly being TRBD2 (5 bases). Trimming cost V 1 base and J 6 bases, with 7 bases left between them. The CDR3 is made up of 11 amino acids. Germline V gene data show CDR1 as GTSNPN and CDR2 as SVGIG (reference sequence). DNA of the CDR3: TGTGCCTGGAGTGCCGGGATCGAGCAGTACTTC. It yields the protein CAWSAGIEQYF.

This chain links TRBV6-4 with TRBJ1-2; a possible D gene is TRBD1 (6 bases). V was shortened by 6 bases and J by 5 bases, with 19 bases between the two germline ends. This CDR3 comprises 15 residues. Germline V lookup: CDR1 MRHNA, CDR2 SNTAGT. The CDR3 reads CASRPDSSRGYGYTF. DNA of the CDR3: TGTGCCAGCAGGCCGGACAGTTCACGAGGATATGGCTACACCTTC.

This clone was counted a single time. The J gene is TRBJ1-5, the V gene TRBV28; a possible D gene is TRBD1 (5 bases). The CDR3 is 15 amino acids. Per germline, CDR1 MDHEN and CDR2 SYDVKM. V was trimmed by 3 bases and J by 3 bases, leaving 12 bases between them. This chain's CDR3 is CASSLRGSPNQPQHF. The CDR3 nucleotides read TGTGCCAGCAGTTTGCGGGGCAGCCCCAATCAGCCCCAGCATTTT.

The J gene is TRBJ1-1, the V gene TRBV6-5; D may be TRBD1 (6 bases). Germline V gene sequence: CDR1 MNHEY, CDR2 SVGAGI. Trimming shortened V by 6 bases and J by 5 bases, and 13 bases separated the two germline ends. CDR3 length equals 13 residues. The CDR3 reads CASSERGGTEAFF. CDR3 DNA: TGTGCCAGCAGCGAAAGGGGGGGTACTGAAGCTTTCTTT.

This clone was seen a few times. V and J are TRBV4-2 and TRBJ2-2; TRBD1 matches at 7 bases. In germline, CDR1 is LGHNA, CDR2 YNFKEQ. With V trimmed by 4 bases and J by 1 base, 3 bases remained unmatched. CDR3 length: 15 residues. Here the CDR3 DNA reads TGTGCCAGCAGCCGAAGGGACAGGAACACCGGGGAGCTGTTTTTT. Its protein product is CASSRRDRNTGELFF.

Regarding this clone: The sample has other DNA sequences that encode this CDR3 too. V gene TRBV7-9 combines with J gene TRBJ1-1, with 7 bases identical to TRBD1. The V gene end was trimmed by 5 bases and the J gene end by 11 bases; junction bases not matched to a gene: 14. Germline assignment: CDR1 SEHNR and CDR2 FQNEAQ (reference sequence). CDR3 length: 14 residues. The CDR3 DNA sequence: TGTGCCAGCAGCAACACAGGGGCCGCGGCGCGCGCTTTCTTT. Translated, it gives CASSNTGAAARAFF.

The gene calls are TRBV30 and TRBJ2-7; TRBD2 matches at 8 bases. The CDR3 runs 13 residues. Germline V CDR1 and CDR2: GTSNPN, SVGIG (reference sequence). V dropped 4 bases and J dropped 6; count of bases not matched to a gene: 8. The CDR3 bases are TGTGCCTGGAATCGAGGGACTAGTCGCGAGCAGTACTTC. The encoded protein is CAWNRGTSREQYF.

CDR3 DNA: TGTGCCAGCACCTCAGGTGGGCTGAACACCGGGGAGCTGTTTTTT. Encoded protein: CASTSGGLNTGELFF. The V gene is TRBV28, the J gene TRBJ2-2; D is unclear. The germline V gene has CDR1 MDHEN and CDR2 SYDVKM. The V and J ends lost 7 bases and 1 base respectively, with 13 bases between them. There are 15 residues in the CDR3.

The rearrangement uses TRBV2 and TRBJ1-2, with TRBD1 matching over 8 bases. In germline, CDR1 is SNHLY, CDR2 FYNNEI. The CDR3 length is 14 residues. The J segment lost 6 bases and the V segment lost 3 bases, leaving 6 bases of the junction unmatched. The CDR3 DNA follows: TGTGCCAGCAGTGACCCAGGGGGCTGGAATGGCTACACCTTC. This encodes CASSDPGGWNGYTF.

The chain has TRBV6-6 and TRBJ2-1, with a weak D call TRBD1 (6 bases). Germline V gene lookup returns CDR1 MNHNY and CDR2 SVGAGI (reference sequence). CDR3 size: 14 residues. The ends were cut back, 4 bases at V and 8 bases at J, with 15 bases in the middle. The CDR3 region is CASSSYRVPDEQFF. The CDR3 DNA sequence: TGTGCCAGCAGTTCATACAGGGTTCCGGATGAGCAGTTCTTC.

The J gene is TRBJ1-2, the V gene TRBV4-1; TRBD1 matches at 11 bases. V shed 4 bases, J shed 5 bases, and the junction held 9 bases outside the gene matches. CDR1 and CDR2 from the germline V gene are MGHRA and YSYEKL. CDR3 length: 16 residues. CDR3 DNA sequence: TGCGCCAGCAGCCCGGCGCGGACAGGGGGCAGGTATGGCTACACCTTC. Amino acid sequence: CASSPARTGGRYGYTF.

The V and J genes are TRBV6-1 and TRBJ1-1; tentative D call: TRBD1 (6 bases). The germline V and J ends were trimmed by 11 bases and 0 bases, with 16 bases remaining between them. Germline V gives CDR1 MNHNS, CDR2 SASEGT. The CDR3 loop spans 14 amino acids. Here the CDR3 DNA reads TGTGCCGGCGCCCTTGGACAGCTGAACACTGAAGCTTTCTTT. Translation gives CAGALGQLNTEAFF.

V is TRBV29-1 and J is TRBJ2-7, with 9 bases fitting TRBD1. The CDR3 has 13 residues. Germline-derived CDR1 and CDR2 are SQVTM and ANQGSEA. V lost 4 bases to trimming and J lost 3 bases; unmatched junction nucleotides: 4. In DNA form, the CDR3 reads TGCAGCGTTGTTGGGGACAGGGTCTACGAGCAGTACTTC. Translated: CSVVGDRVYEQYF.

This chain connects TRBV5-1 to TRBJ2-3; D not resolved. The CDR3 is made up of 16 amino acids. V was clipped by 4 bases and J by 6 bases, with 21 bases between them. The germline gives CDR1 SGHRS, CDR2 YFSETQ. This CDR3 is CASSTEIRRPEDTQYF. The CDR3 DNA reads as TGCGCCAGCAGCACCGAAATCCGACGCCCGGAGGATACGCAGTATTTT.

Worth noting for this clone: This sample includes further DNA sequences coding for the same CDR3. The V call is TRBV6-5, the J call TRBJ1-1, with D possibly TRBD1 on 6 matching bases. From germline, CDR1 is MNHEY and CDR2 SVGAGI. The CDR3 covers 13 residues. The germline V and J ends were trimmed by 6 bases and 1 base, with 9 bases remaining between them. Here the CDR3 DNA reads TGTGCCAGCAGCCGGGGACAGAACACTGAAGCTTTCTTT. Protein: CASSRGQNTEAFF.

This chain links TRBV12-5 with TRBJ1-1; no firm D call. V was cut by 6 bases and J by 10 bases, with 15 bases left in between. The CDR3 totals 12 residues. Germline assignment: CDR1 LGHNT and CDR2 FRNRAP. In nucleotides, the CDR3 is TGTGCTAGTGGCCCTCTGGCCGGGATAGCTTTCTTT. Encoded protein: CASGPLAGIAFF.

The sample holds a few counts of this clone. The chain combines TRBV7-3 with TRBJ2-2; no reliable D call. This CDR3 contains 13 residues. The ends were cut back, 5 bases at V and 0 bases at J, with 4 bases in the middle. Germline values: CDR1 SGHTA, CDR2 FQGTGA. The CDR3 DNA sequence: TGTGCCAGCAGCCAGACGAACACCGGGGAGCTGTTTTTT. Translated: CASSQTNTGELFF.

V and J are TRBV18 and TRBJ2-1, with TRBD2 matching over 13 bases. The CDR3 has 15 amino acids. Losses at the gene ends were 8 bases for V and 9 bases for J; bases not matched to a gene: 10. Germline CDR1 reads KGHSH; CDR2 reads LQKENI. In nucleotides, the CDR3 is TGTGCCAGCCTCTCCGGGACTAGCGGGAAGGGTGAGCAGTTCTTC. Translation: CASLSGTSGKGEQFF.